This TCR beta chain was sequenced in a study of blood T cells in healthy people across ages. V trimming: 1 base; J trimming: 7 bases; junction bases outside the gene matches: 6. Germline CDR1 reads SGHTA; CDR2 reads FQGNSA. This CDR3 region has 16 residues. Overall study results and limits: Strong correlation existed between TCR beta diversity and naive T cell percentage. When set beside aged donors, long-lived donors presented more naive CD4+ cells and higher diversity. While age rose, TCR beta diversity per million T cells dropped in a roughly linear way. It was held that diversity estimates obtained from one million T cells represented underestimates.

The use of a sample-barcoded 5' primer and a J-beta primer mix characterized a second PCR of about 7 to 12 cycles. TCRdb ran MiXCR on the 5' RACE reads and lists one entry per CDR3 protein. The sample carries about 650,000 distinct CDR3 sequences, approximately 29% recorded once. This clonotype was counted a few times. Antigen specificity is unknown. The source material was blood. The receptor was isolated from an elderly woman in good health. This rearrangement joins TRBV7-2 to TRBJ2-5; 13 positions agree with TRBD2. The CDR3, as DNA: TGTGCCAGCAGCTTAGGACTAGCGGGGGGCCGGGGGACCCAGTACTTC. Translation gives CASSLGLAGGRGTQYF.